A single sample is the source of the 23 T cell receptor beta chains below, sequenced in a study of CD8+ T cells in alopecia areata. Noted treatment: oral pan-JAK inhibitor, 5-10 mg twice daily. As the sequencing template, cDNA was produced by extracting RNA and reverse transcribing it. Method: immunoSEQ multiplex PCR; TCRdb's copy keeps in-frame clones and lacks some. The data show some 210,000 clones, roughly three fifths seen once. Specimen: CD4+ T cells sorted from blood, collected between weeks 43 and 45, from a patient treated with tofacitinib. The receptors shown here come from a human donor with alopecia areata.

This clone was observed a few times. The CDR3 region is CSVDGADTQYF. The CDR3 DNA sequence: TGCAGCGTTGACGGGGCAGATACGCAGTATTTT. The chain uses TRBV29-1 and TRBJ2-3, with D perhaps TRBD2 (5 bases). Germline V gene lookup returns CDR1 SQVTM and CDR2 ANQGSEA. The CDR3 contains 11 residues. The V end lost 3 bases, the J end lost 4 bases, and 5 bases lay between the germline ends.

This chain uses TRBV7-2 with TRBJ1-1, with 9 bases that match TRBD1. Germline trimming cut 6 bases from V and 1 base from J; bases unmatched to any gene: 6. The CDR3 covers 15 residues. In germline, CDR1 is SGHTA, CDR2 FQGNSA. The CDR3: CASRPDRGTNTEAFF. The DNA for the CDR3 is TGTGCCAGCAGACCCGACAGGGGGACGAACACTGAAGCTTTCTTT. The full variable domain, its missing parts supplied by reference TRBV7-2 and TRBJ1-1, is GAGVSQSPSNKVTEKGKDVELRCDPISGHTALYWYRQSLGQGLEFLIYFQGNSAPDKSGLPSDRFSAERTGGSVSTLTIQRTQQEDSAVYLCASRPDRGTNTEAFFGQGTRLTVV.

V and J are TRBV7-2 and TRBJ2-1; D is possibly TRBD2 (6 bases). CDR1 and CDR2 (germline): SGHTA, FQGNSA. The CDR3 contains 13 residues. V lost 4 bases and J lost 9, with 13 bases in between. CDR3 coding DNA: TGTGCCAGCAGCTCGGGAGCTGCCCCTGAGCAGTTCTTC. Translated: CASSSGAAPEQFF.

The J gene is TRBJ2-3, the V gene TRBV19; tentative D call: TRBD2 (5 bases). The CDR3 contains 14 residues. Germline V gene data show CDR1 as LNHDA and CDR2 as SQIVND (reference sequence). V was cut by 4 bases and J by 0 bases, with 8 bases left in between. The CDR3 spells CASSTGLSTDTQYF. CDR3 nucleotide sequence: TGTGCCAGTAGTACGGGGTTAAGCACAGATACGCAGTATTTT.

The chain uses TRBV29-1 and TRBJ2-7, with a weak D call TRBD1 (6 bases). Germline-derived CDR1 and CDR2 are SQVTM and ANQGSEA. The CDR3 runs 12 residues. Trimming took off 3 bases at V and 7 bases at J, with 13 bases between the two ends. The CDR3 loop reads CSVDNRVGEQYF. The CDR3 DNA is TGCAGCGTTGATAACAGGGTGGGGGAGCAGTACTTC.

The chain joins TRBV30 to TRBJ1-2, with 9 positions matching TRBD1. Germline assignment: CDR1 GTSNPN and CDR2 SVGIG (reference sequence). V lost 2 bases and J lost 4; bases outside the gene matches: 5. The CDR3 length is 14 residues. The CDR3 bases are TGTGCCTGGAGTCTCGGACAGGGGACCTATGGCTACACCTTC. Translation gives CAWSLGQGTYGYTF.

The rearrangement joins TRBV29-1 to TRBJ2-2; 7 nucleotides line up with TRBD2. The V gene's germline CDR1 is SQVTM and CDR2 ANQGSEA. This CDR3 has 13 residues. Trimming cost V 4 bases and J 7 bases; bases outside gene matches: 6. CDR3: CSVAAGVGGELFF. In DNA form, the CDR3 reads TGCAGCGTTGCTGCGGGGGTTGGCGGGGAGCTGTTTTTT.

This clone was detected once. The CDR3: CASSRMEKYHQPQHF. As DNA, the CDR3 is TGCGCCAGCAGTCGCATGGAGAAGTACCATCAGCCCCAGCATTTT. The rearrangement links TRBV23-1 to TRBJ1-5, with no clear D. TRBV23-1 is an open reading frame, and its role is uncertain. Trimming cost V 4 bases and J 5 bases, with 15 bases left between them. CDR3 length equals 15 residues.

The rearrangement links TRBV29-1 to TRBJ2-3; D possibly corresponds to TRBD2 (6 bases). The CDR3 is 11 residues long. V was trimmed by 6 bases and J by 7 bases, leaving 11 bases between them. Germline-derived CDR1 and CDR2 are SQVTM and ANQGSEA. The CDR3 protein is CSVESGYTQYF. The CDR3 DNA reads TGCAGCGTAGAGAGCGGGTATACGCAGTATTTT.

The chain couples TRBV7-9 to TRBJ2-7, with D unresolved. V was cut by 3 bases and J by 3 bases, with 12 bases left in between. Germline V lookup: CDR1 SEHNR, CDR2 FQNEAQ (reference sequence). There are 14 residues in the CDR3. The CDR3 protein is CASSFGPQSYEQYF. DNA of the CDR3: TGTGCCAGCAGCTTCGGACCCCAGAGCTACGAGCAGTACTTC.

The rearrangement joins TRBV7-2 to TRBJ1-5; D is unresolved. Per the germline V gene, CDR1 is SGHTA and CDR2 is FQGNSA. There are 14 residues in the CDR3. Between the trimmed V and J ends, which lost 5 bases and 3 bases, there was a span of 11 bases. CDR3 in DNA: TGTGCCAGCAGCCCGGACCCTTACAATCAGCCCCAGCATTTT. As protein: CASSPDPYNQPQHF.

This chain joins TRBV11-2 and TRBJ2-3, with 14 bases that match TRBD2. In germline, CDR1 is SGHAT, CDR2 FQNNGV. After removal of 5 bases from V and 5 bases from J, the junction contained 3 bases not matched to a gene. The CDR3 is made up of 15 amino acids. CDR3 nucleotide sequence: TGTGCCAGCAGCCGGACTAGCGGGGGGCAAGATACGCAGTATTTT. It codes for CASSRTSGGQDTQYF.

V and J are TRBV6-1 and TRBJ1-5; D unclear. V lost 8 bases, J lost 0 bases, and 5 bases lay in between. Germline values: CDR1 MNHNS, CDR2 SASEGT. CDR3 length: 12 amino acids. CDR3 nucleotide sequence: TGTGCCAGCCTCAATAGCAATCAGCCCCAGCATTTT. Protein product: CASLNSNQPQHF.

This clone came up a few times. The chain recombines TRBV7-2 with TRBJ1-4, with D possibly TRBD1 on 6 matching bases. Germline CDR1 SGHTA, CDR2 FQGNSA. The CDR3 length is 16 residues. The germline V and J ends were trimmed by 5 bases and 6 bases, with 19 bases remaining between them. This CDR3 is CASSGPTGRVDEKLFF. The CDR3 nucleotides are TGTGCCAGCAGCGGCCCGACAGGCCGGGTCGATGAAAAACTGTTTTTT.

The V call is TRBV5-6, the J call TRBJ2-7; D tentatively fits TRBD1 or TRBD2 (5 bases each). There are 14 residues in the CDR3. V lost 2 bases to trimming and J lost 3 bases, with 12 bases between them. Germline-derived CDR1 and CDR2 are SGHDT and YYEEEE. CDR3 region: CASSFGDEGYEQYF. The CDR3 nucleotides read TGTGCCAGCAGCTTTGGGGACGAAGGCTACGAGCAGTACTTC.

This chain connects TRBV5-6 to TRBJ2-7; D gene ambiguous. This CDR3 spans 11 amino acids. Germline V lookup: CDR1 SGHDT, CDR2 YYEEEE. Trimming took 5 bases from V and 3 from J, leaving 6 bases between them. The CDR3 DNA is TGTGCCAGCAGTTATAACTACGAGCAGTACTTC. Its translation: CASSYNYEQYF.

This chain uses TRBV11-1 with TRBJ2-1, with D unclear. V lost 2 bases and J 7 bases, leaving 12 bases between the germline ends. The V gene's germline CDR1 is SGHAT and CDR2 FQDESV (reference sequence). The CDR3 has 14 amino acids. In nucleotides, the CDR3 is TGTGCCAGCAGCTTAATGCCTACGGCAAATGAGCAGTTCTTC. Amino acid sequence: CASSLMPTANEQFF.

The CDR3 DNA is TGTGCCAGCAGCTTAGCGGGGGACAGGGCTAATTCACCCCTCCACTTT. This codes for CASSLAGDRANSPLHF. The chain couples TRBV7-2 to TRBJ1-6, with 9 bases fitting TRBD1. Germline V gives CDR1 SGHTA, CDR2 FQGNSA. V dropped 0 bases and J dropped 6; count of bases not matched to a gene: 3. The CDR3 has 16 residues.

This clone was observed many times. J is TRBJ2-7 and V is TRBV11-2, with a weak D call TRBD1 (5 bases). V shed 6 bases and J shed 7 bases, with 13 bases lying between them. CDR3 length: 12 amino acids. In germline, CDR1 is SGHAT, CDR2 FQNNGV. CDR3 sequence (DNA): TGTGCCAGCAGACACAGGTTGCGGGAGCAGTACTTC. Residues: CASRHRLREQYF.

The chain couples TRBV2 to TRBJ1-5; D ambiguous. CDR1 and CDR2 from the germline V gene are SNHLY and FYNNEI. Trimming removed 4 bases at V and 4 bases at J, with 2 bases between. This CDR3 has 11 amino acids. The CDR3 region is CASSVNQPQHF. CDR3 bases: TGTGCCAGCAGTGTGAATCAGCCCCAGCATTTT.

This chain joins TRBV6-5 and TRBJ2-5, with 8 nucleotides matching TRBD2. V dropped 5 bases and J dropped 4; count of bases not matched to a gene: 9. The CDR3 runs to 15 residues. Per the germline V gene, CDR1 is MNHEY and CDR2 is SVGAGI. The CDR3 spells CASSHGLAGRETQYF. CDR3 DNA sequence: TGTGCCAGCAGTCACGGGCTAGCGGGCCGAGAGACCCAGTACTTC.

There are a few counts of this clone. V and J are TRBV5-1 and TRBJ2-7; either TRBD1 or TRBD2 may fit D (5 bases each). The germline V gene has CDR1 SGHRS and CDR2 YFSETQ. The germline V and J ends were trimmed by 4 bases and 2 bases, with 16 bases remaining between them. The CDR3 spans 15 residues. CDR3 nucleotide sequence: TGCGCCAGCAGCCCCCAGACCGGGGCCCCCTACGAGCAGTACTTC. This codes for CASSPQTGAPYEQYF.

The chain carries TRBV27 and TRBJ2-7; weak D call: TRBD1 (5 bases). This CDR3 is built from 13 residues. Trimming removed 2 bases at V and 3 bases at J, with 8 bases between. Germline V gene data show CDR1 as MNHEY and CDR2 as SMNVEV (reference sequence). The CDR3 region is CASSLQGGYEQYF. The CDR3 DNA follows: TGTGCCAGCAGTTTACAGGGTGGCTACGAGCAGTACTTC.